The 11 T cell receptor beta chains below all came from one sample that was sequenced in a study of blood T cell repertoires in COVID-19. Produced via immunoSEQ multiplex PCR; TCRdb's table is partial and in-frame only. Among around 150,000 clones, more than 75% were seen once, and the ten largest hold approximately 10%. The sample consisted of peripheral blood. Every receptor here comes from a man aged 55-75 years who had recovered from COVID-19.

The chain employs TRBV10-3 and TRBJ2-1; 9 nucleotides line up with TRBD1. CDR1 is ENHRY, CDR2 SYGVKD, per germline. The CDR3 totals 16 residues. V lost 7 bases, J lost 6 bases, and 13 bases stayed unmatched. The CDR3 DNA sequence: TGTGCCATCAACCCATCTACGGGACAGGGTACCAATGAGCAGTTCTTC. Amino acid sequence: CAINPSTGQGTNEQFF.

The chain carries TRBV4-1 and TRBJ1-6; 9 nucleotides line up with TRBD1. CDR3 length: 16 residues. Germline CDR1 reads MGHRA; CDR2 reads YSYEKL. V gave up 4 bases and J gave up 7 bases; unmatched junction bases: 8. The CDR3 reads CASSPPTGTGNSPLHF. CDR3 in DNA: TGCGCCAGCAGCCCCCCAACCGGGACAGGGAATTCACCCCTCCACTTT.

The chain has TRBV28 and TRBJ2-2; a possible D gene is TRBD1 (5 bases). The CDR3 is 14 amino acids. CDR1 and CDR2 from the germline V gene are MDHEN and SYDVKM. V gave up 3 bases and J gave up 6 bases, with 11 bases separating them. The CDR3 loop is CASSFAGQAGELFF. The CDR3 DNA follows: TGTGCCAGCAGTTTTGCCGGACAAGCCGGGGAGCTGTTTTTT.

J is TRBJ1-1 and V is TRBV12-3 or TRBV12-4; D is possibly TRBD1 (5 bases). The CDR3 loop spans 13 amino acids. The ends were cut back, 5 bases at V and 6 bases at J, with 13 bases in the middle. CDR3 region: CASSPYGGAEAFF. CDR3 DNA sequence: TGTGCCAGCAGTCCCTATGGGGGGGCTGAAGCTTTCTTT.

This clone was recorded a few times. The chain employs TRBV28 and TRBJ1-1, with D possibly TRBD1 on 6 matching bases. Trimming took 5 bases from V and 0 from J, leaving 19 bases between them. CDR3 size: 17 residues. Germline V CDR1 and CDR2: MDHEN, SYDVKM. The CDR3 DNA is TGTGCCAGCAGTGCGACAGGCGGGGGTTTTGTGAACACTGAAGCTTTCTTT. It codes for CASSATGGGFVNTEAFF.

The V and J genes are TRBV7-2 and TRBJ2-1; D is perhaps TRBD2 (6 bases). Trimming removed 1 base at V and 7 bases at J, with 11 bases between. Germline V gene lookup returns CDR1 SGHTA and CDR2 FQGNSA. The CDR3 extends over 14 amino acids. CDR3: CASSLERGRNEQFF. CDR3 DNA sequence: TGTGCCAGCAGCTTAGAACGGGGGAGAAATGAGCAGTTCTTC.

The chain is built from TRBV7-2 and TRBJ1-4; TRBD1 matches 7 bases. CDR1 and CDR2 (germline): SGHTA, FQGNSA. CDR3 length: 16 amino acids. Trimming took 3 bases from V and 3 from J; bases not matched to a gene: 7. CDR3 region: CASSFGAGGANEKLFF. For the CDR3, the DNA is TGTGCCAGCAGCTTTGGGGCAGGGGGAGCTAATGAAAAACTGTTTTTT.

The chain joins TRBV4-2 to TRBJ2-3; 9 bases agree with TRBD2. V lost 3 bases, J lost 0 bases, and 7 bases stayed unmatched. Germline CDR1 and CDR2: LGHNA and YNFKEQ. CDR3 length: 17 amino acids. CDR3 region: CASSQETSGASTDTQYF. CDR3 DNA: TGTGCCAGCAGCCAGGAGACTAGCGGTGCTAGCACAGATACGCAGTATTTT.

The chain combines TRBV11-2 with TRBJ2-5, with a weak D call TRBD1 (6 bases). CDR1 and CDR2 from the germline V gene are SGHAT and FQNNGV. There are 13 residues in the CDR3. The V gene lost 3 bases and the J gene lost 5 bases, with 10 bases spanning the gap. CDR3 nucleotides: TGTGCCAGCAGCTTGGGACATTCGGAGACCCAGTACTTC. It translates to CASSLGHSETQYF. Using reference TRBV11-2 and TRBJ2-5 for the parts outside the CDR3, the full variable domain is EAGVAQSPRYKIIEKRQSVAFWCNPISGHATLYWYQQILGQGPKLLIQFQNNGVVDDSQLPKDRFSAERLKGVDSTLKIQPAKLEDSAVYLCASSLGHSETQYFGPGTRLLVL.

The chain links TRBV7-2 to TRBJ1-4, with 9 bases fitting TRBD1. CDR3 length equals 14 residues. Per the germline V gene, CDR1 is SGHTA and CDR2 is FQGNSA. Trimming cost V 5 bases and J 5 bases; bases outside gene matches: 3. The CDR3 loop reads CASSPGTGNEKLFF. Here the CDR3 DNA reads TGTGCCAGCAGCCCCGGGACAGGGAATGAAAAACTGTTTTTT. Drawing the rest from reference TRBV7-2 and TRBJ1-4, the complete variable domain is GAGVSQSPSNKVTEKGKDVELRCDPISGHTALYWYRQSLGQGLEFLIYFQGNSAPDKSGLPSDRFSAERTGGSVSTLTIQRTQQEDSAVYLCASSPGTGNEKLFFGSGTQLSVL.

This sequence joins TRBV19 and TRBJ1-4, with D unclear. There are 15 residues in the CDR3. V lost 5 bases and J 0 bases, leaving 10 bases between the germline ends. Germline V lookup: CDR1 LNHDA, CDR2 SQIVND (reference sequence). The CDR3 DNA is TGTGCCAGTAGTCTGAGGGCTGCAACTAATGAAAAACTGTTTTTT. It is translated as CASSLRAATNEKLFF.